The source of this T cell receptor beta chain is a study of blood T cell repertoires in COVID-19. About the study: Researchers got acute and convalescent COVID-19 samples from the United States, Italy and Spain. The cDNA or gDNA used as material had been derived from T cells, B-cell-depleted T cells, or PBMCs.

CDR3 length equals 13 residues. Between the trimmed V and J ends, which lost 8 bases and 11 bases, there was a span of 21 bases. Original methodology: Using reference gene primer amplification, nucleated cell counts were estimated. Repertoires were generated with immunoSEQ multiplex PCR, while TCRdb's copy carries only in-frame clones and drops some. V and J calls and clone size come straight from that table; D and trimming were deduced from the DNA. The sample lists tens of thousands of clones; approximately 85% were seen once. The sample taken for sequencing was peripheral blood. This chain uses TRBV12-3 or TRBV12-4 with TRBJ1-1; D is perhaps TRBD1 (5 bases). The source is a human donor in a cohort sampled during active COVID-19. The CDR3: CASGQGPPGQAFF. The CDR3 nucleotides are TGTGCCAGCGGTCAGGGCCCCCCCGGTCAGGCTTTCTTT.